These T cell receptor beta chains were read from a single sample in a study of control samples from healthy donors and cancer patients. The data were produced by immunoSEQ multiplex PCR, yet TCRdb's version contains in-frame clones alone and is incomplete. The sample lists about 70,000 clones; around 87% were seen once. Sequenced sample: PBMCs. The receptors originated from a woman between 50 and 59 years old with head and neck cancer. CDR3s include the opening cysteine and the closing phenylalanine or tryptophan. Fields, in order: D gene, V gene, J gene, clone size, CDR3 protein, CDR3 DNA. D genes are given only for firm matches. Clone sizes are given selectively: once, few, many, or a class where the clone is expanded.

.	TRBV27	TRBJ1-5	.	CASSFRQDNQPQHF	TGTGCCAGCAGCTTCCGACAAGACAATCAGCCCCAGCATTTT
.	TRBV3-1/TRBV3-2	TRBJ1-4	.	CASSPRTSATNEKLFF	TGTGCCAGCAGCCCCCGGACATCGGCAACTAATGAAAAACTGTTTTTT
.	TRBV3-1/TRBV3-2	TRBJ1-2	.	CASSLRDGNYGYTF	TGTGCCAGCAGCCTGAGGGACGGAAACTATGGCTACACCTTC
.	TRBV29-1	TRBJ2-7	.	CSVGRETYEQYF	TGCAGCGTTGGCAGGGAAACCTACGAGCAGTACTTC
.	TRBV9	TRBJ2-2	.	CASSVEGLPTGELFF	TGTGCCAGCAGCGTAGAGGGGTTACCCACCGGGGAGCTGTTTTTT
TRBD1	TRBV6-5	TRBJ1-5	few	CASRRQGGNQPQHF	TGTGCCAGCAGGCGACAGGGGGGCAATCAGCCCCAGCATTTT
.	TRBV19	TRBJ1-2	.	CASSVTASPIYGYTF	TGTGCCAGTAGTGTGACCGCTTCCCCGATCTATGGCTACACCTTC
.	TRBV7-8	TRBJ1-1	.	CASSQDPNTEAFF	TGTGCCAGCAGCCAGGACCCGAACACTGAAGCTTTCTTT
.	TRBV7-9	TRBJ2-2	.	CASSLLAGTGELFF	TGTGCCAGCAGCTTACTGGCGGGGACCGGGGAGCTGTTTTTT
.	TRBV5-1	TRBJ2-1	.	CASKRDYNEQFF	TGCGCCAGCAAAAGGGATTACAATGAGCAGTTCTTC
TRBD1	TRBV13	TRBJ2-7	.	CASSARGGSGAYEQYF	TGTGCCAGCAGCGCAAGAGGGGGCTCTGGTGCCTACGAGCAGTACTTC
TRBD2	TRBV5-4	TRBJ2-3	.	CASSPGGIDTDTQYF	TGTGCCAGCAGCCCCGGGGGGATTGACACAGATACGCAGTATTTT
TRBD1	TRBV10-3	TRBJ1-2	.	CAISETGASNYGYTF	TGTGCCATCAGTGAGACAGGGGCTTCTAACTATGGCTACACCTTC
.	TRBV6-2/TRBV6-3	TRBJ1-4	.	CASSLSANEKLFF	TGTGCCAGCAGTTTATCGGCTAATGAAAAACTGTTTTTT